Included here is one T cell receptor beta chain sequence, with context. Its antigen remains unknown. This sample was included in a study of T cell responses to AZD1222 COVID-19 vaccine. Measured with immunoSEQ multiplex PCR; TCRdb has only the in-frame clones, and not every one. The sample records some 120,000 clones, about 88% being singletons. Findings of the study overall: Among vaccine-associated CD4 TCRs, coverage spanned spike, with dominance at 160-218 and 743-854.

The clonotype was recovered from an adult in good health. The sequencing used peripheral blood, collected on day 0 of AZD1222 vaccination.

Here the CDR3 DNA reads TGTGCCAGCAGCAAAGAGGGACAGGGGGAAGCTTTCTTT. As protein: CASSKEGQGEAFF. The chain joins TRBV21-1 to TRBJ1-1; the table names TRBD1, a call not compared with the DNA. TRBV21-1 is listed as a pseudogene. The CDR3 totals 13 residues.